This T cell receptor beta chain was documented in a study of cytomegalovirus exposure and HLA in healthy donors. The CDR3 is 18 amino acids. J gave up 3 bases and V 0 bases, and 11 bases lay outside the gene matches. CDR1 and CDR2 from the germline V gene are GTSNPN and SVGIG (reference sequence). Profiled with immunoSEQ multiplex PCR; TCRdb holds only in-frame clones, not every one. This sample has around 190,000 clones, with about 81% found just once. The chain is built from TRBV30 and TRBJ2-5, with TRBD2 matching over 12 bases. The sequence derives from a woman aged 25 to 39 in good health and CMV-seronegative. Sequencing was performed on PBMCs. Here the CDR3 DNA reads TGTGCCTGGAGTGTACAGGAGACTAGCGGGGGTTACAAAGAGACCCAGTACTTC. It codes for CAWSVQETSGGYKETQYF.